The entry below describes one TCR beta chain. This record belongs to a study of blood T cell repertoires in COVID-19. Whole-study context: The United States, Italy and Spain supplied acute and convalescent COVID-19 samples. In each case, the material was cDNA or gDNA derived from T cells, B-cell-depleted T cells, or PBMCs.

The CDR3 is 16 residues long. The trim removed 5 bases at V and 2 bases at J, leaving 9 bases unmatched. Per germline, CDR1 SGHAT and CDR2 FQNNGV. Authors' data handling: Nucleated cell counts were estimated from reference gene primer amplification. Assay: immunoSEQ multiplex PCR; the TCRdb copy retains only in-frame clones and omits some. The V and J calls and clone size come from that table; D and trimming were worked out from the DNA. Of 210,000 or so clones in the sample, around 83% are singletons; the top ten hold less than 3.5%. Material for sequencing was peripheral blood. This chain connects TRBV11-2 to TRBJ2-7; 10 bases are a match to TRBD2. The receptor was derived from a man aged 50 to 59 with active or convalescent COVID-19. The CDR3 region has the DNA TGTGCCAGCAGCGCCCCCGGACTAGCGGAAGCCTACGAGCAGTACTTC. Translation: CASSAPGLAEAYEQYF.